This T cell receptor beta chain was found in a study of regulatory T cells in long-lasting Graves disease (TCRdb year 2021). With respect to the entire study: Persistent Graves' disease was defined as persistently positive TSH receptor autoantibodies together with antithyroid drug treatment for over 5 years. Patients with persistent Graves' disease were compared with patients with newly diagnosed Graves' disease using TCR sequencing and RNA sequencing of peripheral blood. The study was conducted in China and was registered as a clinical trial. TCR sequencing covered some 13 persistent and approximately 20 newly diagnosed Graves' disease patients, around 33 samples in total. Persistent Graves' disease patients in the clinical cohort had taken antithyroid drugs for approximately ten years on average.

The library was made by multiplex PCR. The listed sequencing device is Illumina HiSeq 4000. TCR beta libraries were built with iRepertoire HTBI primers and Arm-PCR amplification of CDR3 regions. Before sequencing, the PCR products went through gel purification. In the authors' own workflow: A total of 62 TRBV and 14 TRBJ segments were identified across samples and were used for gene usage analysis of CDR3 amino acid clonotypes. Filtered high-quality paired reads were merged into contigs using COPE and FqMerger. Contigs were aligned with BLAST to IMGT TRBV, TRBD and TRBJ reference genes, and CDR3 was defined per IMGT. Clonotypes above 0.1% frequency were classified as highly expanded clones. Repertoire diversity was measured by Shannon entropy, and V-J evenness by the Gini coefficient. A clonotype found in more than one individual was treated as public. The public reads were quality trimmed at Q25 with fastp and then assembled into clones with MiXCR by TCRdb, keeping productive beta chains. CDR3 protein duplicates are merged, each entry listing the most common genes and DNA. TCRdb's processing, not the authors' own work, is the source of the V and J calls. The sample table records some 340,000 distinct CDR3 sequences; approximately 25% of these occur just once. The leading ten clones occupy about 29% of the sample.

The full study reports these points: Persistent patients shared more public clonotypes among themselves (roughly 2,700) than newly diagnosed patients did (over 950). The study examined only peripheral blood because the primary lesion, thyroid tissue, could not be accessed. Only the TCR beta chain was sequenced and analyzed. Compared with newly diagnosed patients, persistent Graves' disease patients had lower TCR Shannon entropy and fewer highly expanded clones, which suggests clonal expansion. Persistent disease showed preferential use of TRBV28, TRBJ1-2 and TRBJ2-5, whereas newly diagnosed disease favored TRBV20-1 and TRBJ2-1. The small sample size was acknowledged by the authors as a limitation that may reduce accuracy.

Here V drops 5 bases and J drops 6 bases, and the junction holds 13 bases not matched to any gene. From its cysteine to its phenylalanine, the CDR3 spans 16 amino acids. Just the 48-base CDR3 DNA is kept, in frame starting at base 1. From the germline V gene, CDR1 is SGHAT and CDR2 is FQNNGV. This clonotype was seen repeatedly, ten times or more. No cognate antigen has been identified for it. No base qualities exist here, and no much larger clone lies one base off it. Per the publication, the time point label means: persistent/refractory GD, antithyroid drugs over 5 years with positive TRAb. RNA was extracted from PBMCs in TRIzol for both TCR sequencing and RNA sequencing. The diagnosis of Graves' disease was made according to American Thyroid Association guidelines. Recruitment of patients was carried out at an endocrinology department in Xi'an, China. Each patient gave about 8.1 milliliters of peripheral blood, collected in an EDTA anticoagulant tube. Ficoll Paque Plus density gradient separation was used to isolate PBMCs, and no further T cell sorting was performed. An Agilent 2100 Bioanalyzer and agarose gel were used to check RNA quality, and a NanoDrop 2000 was used to measure RNA concentration.

The input for sequencing was peripheral blood mononuclear cells (PBMCs), taken when the disease was refractory, from a patient treated with antithyroid drugs. The origin of this receptor is a woman between 40 and 55 years old with Graves disease. Donor details come from another sample of the same person, matched by shared clones. The sequence links TRBV11-2 to TRBJ2-7; TRBD1 aligns with 10 central bases. The CDR3 corresponds to CASSPNLRDRGSEQYF. The DNA sequence is given as TGTGCCAGCAGCCCCAACTTGCGGGACAGGGGTAGCGAGCAGTACTTC.